This section outlines one T cell receptor (beta chain) sequence together with its context. Germline V lookup: CDR1 MNHEY, CDR2 SMNVEV (reference sequence). This CDR3 is built from 14 residues. Trimming cost V 5 bases and J 3 bases, with 10 bases left between them. These data belong to a study of radiation and T cells in renal cell carcinoma. Time point meaning: blood 2 weeks post-SBRT. Treatment of the sample: 15 Gy SBRT to primary tumor, nephrectomy 4 weeks later. The tumor was a clear cell renal cell carcinoma. Measured with immunoSEQ multiplex PCR; TCRdb has only the in-frame clones, and not every one. Of 100,000 to 150,000 clones listed, about 88% are singletons.

V is TRBV27 and J is TRBJ1-4; D not resolved. This TCR derives from a woman aged 70 to 79 with renal cell carcinoma. This material consisted of blood, taken from a patient whose treatment included radiotherapy and nephrectomy. The CDR3 region has the DNA TGTGCCAGCAGTCTAGGTCGAGCTAATGAAAAACTGTTTTTT. This translates into CASSLGRANEKLFF.